This TCR beta chain was found in a study of blood T cell repertoires in COVID-19. Study-wide context: The study drew acute and convalescent COVID-19 samples from the United States, Italy and Spain. PBMCs, B-cell-depleted T cells, or T cells provided the cDNA or gDNA that made up the material.

It was during active infection that Seattle patients were enrolled and then longitudinally followed. This CDR3 has 17 residues. Authors' methods: Researchers report that nucleated cell counts were estimated from reference gene primer amplification. Clones were sequenced by immunoSEQ multiplex PCR, and TCRdb holds only the in-frame ones, with some missing. The D gene and trimming were derived from the DNA, and the V and J assignments and clone size from that table. This table holds just over 150,000 clones, about nine tenths found once. This chain uses TRBV21-1 with TRBJ1-2; TRBD1, as called in the table, went unchecked against the DNA. TRBV21-1 is a known pseudogene. Sequenced input: peripheral blood. The receptor was derived from a man in his thirties or forties with COVID-19, enrolled during active disease. The CDR3 region is CASSKKRKGAANYGYTF. In DNA form, the CDR3 reads TGTGCCAGCAGCAAAAAGAGGAAAGGGGCGGCGAACTATGGCTACACCTTC.